The source of this T cell receptor beta chain is a study of cytomegalovirus exposure and HLA in healthy donors. For the study at large: The study placed roughly four fifths of its roughly 410 genotyped donors in the Caucasian-associated ancestry cluster.

The PCR was carried out with 60 Vbeta primers and 13 Jbeta primers. Sequencing was performed with immunoSEQ multiplex PCR; in TCRdb, only in-frame clones are kept and a portion is missing. The sample carries roughly 80,000 clones, about three quarters recorded once. The germline CDR1 and CDR2 sequences are SGHRS and YFSETQ. The CDR3 has 10 amino acids. A note on this clone: Antigen specificity is unknown.

Study-wide results and limits: Per published reports, the classifier diagnosed cytomegalovirus status with high specificity and sensitivity. Many donors carried some public TCRs, although rarity characterized most TCR sequences.

The clonotype was recovered from a male donor in good health and CMV-seropositive. This sequence joins TRBV5-1 and TRBJ2-5; D remains ambiguous. The end of the DNA is better explained by TRBJ2-7, so the J call may be wrong. Sequenced: PBMCs. CDR3 protein: CASTSYEQYF. CDR3 nucleotide sequence: TGCGCCAGCACCTCCTACGAGCAGTACTTC.